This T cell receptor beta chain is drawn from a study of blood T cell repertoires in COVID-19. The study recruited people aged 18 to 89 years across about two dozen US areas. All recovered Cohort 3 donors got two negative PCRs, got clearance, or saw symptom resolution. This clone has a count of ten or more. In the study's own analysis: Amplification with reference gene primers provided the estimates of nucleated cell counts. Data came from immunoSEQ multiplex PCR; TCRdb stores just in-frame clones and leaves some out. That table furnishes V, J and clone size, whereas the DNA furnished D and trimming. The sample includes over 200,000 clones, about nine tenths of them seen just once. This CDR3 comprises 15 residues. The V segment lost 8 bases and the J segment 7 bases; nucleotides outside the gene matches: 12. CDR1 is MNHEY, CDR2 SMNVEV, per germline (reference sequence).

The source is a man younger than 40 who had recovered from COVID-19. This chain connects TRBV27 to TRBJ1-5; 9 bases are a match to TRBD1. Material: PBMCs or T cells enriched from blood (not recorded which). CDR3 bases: TGTGCCAGCGGCCCGACGGGGACAGGGTTGCAGCCCCAGCATTTT. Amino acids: CASGPTGTGLQPQHF.